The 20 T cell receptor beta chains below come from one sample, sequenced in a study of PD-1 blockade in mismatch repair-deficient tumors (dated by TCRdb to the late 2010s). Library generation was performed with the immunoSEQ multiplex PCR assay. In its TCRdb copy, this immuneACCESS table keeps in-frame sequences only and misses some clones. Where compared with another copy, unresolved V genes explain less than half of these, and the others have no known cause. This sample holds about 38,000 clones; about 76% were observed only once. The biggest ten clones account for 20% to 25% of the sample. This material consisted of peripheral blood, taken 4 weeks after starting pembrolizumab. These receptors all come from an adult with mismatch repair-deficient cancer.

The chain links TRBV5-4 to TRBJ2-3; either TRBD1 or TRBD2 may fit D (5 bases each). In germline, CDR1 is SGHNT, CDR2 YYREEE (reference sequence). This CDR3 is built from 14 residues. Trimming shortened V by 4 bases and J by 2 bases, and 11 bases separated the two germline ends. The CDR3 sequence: CASSPGPFTDTQYF. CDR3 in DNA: TGTGCCAGCAGCCCGGGACCTTTCACAGATACGCAGTATTTT.

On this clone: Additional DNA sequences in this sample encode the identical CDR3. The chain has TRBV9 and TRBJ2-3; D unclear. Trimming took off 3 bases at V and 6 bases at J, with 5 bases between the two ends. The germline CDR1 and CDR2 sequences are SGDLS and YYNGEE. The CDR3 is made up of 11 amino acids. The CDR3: CASSDTDTQYF. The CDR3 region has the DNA TGTGCCAGCAGCGATACGGATACGCAGTATTTT. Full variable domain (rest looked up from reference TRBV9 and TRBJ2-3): DSGVTQTPKHLITATGQRVTLRCSPRSGDLSVYWYQQSLDQGLQFLIQYYNGEERAKGNILERFSAQQFPDLHSELNLSSLELGDSALYFCASSDTDTQYFGPGTRLTVL.

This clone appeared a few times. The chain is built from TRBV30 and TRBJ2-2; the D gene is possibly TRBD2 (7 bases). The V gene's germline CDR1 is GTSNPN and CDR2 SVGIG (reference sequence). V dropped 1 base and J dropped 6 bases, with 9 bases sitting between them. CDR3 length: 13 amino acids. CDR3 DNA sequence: TGTGCCTGGAGTGCGGGGGGCGCCGGGGAGCTGTTTTTT. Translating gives CAWSAGGAGELFF.

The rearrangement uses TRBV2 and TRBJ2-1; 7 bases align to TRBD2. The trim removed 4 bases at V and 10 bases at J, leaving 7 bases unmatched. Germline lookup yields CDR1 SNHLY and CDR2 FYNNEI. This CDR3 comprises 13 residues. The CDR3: CASSGDYLREQFF. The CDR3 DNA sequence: TGTGCCAGCAGTGGGGACTACCTTAGGGAGCAGTTCTTC.

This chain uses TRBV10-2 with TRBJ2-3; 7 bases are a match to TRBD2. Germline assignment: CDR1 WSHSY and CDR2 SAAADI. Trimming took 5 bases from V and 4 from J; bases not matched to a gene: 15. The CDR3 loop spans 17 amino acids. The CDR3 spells CASSTWGSGILADTQYF. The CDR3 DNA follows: TGCGCCAGCAGTACTTGGGGGAGCGGGATATTGGCAGATACGCAGTATTTT.

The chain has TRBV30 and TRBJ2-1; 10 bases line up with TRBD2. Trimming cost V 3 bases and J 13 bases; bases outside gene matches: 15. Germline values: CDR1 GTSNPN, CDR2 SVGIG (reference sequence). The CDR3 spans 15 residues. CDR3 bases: TGTGCCTGGAGCCGGGGACAGATGAGACTAGCGGGCCAGTTCTTC. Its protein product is CAWSRGQMRLAGQFF.

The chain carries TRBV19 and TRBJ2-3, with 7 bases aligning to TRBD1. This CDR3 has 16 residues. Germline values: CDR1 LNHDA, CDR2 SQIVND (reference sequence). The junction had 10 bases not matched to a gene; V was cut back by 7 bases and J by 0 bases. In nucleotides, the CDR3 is TGTGCCAGTATCGAGACAGGGCCCTCTAGCACAGATACGCAGTATTTT. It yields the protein CASIETGPSSTDTQYF.

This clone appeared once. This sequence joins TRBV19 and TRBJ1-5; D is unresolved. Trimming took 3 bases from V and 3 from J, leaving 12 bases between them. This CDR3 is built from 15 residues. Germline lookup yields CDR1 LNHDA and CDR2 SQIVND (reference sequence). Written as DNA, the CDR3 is TGTGCCAGTAGTATTTCCCCTTTGGACAATCAGCCCCAGCATTTT. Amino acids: CASSISPLDNQPQHF. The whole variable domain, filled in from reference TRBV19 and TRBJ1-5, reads DGGITQSPKYLFRKEGQNVTLSCEQNLNHDAMYWYRQDPGQGLRLIYYSQIVNDFQKGDIAEGYSVSREKKESFPLTVTSAQKNPTAFYLCASSISPLDNQPQHFGDGTRLSIL.

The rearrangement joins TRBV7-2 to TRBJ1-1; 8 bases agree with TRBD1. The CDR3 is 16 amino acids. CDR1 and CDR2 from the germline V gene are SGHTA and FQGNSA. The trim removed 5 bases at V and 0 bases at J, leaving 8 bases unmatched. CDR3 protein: CASSVGTGYMNTEAFF. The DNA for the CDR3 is TGTGCCAGCAGCGTAGGGACAGGTTACATGAACACTGAAGCTTTCTTT.

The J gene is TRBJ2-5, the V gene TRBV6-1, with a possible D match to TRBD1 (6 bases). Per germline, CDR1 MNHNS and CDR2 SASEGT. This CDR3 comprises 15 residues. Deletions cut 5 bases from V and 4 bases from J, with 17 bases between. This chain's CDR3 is CASSTGQGGIETQYF. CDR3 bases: TGTGCCAGCAGTACAGGGCAGGGTGGAATAGAGACCCAGTACTTC.

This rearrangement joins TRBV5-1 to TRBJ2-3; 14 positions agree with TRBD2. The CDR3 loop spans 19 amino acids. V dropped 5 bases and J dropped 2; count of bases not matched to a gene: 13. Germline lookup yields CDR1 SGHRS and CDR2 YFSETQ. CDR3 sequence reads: CASSMGPGTSGSYTDTQYF. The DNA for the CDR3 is TGCGCCAGCAGTATGGGACCGGGGACTAGCGGGAGTTACACAGATACGCAGTATTTT.

The CDR3 nucleotides read TGCGCCAGCAGCCACCCCCCGGGACGGCTCCAAGAGACCCAGTACTTC. This translates into CASSHPPGRLQETQYF. The rearrangement joins TRBV4-3 to TRBJ2-5; the D call may be TRBD1 or TRBD2 (5 bases each). Germline assignment: CDR1 LGHNA and CDR2 YSLEER. V was trimmed by 3 bases and J by 1 base, leaving 15 bases between them. The CDR3 is 16 residues long.

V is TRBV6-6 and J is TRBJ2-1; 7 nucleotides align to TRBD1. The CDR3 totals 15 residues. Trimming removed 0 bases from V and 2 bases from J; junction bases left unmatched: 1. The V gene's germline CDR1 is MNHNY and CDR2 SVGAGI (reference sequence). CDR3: CASSYSGTAYNEQFF. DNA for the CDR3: TGTGCCAGCAGTTACTCGGGGACAGCCTACAATGAGCAGTTCTTC.

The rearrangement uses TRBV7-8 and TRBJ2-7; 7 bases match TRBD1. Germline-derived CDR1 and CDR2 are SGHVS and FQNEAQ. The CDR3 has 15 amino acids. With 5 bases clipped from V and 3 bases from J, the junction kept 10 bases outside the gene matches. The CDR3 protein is CASSIGQAQRYEQYF. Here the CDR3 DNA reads TGTGCCAGCAGCATCGGACAGGCCCAACGCTACGAGCAGTACTTC.

In DNA form, the CDR3 reads TGTGCCAGCAGTGAAGAGGTAGCCGTTGGCACAGATACGCAGTATTTT. Translated, it gives CASSEEVAVGTDTQYF. V is TRBV6-1 and J is TRBJ2-3, with unresolved D. Trimming removed 1 base at V and 1 base at J, with 12 bases between. CDR3 length: 16 amino acids. Germline-derived CDR1 and CDR2 are MNHNS and SASEGT.

As DNA, the CDR3 is TGTGCCAGCTCTCCAGACTGGAACACTGAAGCTTTCTTT. This gives the protein CASSPDWNTEAFF. This chain uses TRBV18 with TRBJ1-1; D remains unclear. V lost 6 bases and J lost 1, with 9 bases in between. The CDR3 sequence is 13 residues long. In germline, CDR1 is KGHSH, CDR2 LQKENI. Supplemented by reference TRBV18 and TRBJ1-1, the full variable domain reads NAGVMQNPRHLVRRRGQEARLRCSPMKGHSHVYWYRQLPEEGLKFMVYLQKENIIDESGMPKERFSAEFPKEGPSILRIQQVVRGDSAAYFCASSPDWNTEAFFGQGTRLTVV.

CDR3 residues: CASSGARRGYTF. CDR3 nucleotide sequence: TGTGCCAGTTCAGGGGCAAGGCGCGGCTACACCTTC. The rearrangement uses TRBV5-4 and TRBJ1-2; the D gene is possibly TRBD1 (6 bases). Germline CDR1 reads SGHNT; CDR2 reads YYREEE (reference sequence). Trimming took 8 bases from V and 8 from J, leaving 16 bases between them. The CDR3 extends over 12 amino acids.

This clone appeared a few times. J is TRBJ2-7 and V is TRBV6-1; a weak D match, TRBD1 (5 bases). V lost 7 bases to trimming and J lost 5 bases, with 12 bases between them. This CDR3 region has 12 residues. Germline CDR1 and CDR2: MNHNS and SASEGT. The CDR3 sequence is CASNQGDHEQYF. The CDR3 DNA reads TGTGCCAGCAACCAGGGTGACCACGAGCAGTACTTC.

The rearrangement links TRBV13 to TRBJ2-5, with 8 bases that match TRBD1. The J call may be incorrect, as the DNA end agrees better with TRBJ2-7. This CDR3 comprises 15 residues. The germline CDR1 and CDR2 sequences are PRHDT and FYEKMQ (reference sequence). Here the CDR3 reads CASSLPPDRGYEQYF. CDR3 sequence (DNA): TGTGCCAGCAGCCTCCCTCCCGACAGGGGCTACGAGCAGTACTTC.

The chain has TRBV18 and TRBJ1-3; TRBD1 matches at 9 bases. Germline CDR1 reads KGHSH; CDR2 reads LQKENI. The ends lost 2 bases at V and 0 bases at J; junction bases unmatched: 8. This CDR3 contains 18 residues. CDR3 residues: CASSPMDRGSSSGNTIYF. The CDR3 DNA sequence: TGTGCCAGCTCACCAATGGACAGGGGTTCCAGCTCTGGAAACACCATATATTTT.